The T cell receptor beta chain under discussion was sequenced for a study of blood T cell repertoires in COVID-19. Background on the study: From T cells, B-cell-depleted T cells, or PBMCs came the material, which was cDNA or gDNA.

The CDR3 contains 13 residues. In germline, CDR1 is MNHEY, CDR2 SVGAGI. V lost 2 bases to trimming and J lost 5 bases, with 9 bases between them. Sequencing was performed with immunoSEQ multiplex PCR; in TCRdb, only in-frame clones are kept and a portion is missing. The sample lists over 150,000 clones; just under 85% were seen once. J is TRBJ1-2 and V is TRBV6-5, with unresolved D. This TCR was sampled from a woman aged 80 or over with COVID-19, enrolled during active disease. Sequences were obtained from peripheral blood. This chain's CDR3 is CASSYARRYGYTF. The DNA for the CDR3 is TGTGCCAGCAGTTACGCTCGCAGATATGGCTACACCTTC.